These 19 T cell receptor beta chains originate from one sample sequenced in a study of T cell responses to AZD1222 COVID-19 vaccine. Libraries were prepared by immunoSEQ multiplex PCR; TCRdb keeps only in-frame clonotypes and omits some of them. The sample carries more than 95,000 clones, approximately 87% recorded once. Sequenced material: peripheral blood, taken on day 0 of AZD1222 vaccination. The receptors come from an adult in good health.

The J gene is TRBJ2-5, the V gene TRBV10-3; no firm D call. Between the trimmed V and J ends, which lost 4 bases and 2 bases, there was a span of 11 bases. CDR3 size: 14 residues. CDR1 is ENHRY and CDR2 is SYGVKD in the germline V gene. The CDR3 DNA reads TGTGCCATCAGTGGGGCAGGAGCTCAAGAGACCCAGTACTTC. Protein product: CAISGAGAQETQYF.

The chain has TRBV7-5 and TRBJ1-2. TRBV7-5 corresponds to a pseudogene. The CDR3 totals 15 residues. The CDR3 sequence is CARSSGGRGRWGYTF. CDR3 bases: TGTGCCAGAAGCTCTGGGGGACGGGGGAGATGGGGCTACACCTTC.

The chain is built from TRBV3-1 (or the pseudogene TRBV3-2) and TRBJ2-7, with D perhaps matching TRBD2 (6 bases). CDR1 and CDR2 (germline): LGHDT, YNNKEL (reference sequence). The V end was cut by 4 bases, the J end by 4 bases, with 14 bases between. CDR3 length: 14 residues. The CDR3 DNA follows: TGTGCCAGCAGCCCGGACTACGGTACATACGAGCAGTACTTC. It is translated as CASSPDYGTYEQYF.

The chain carries TRBV7-9 and TRBJ2-1, with no clear D. Germline CDR1 is SEHNR and CDR2 is FQNEAQ (reference sequence). Trimming shortened V by 3 bases and J by 7 bases, and 4 bases separated the two germline ends. The CDR3 is 11 amino acids. The CDR3 coding sequence is TGTGCCAGCAGCTTTCTGAATGAGCAGTTCTTC. Its translation: CASSFLNEQFF.

V and J are TRBV5-6 and TRBJ1-2; D not certain. The CDR3 runs to 15 residues. V was cut by 4 bases and J by 4 bases, with 17 bases left in between. Germline values: CDR1 SGHDT, CDR2 YYEEEE. The CDR3 loop reads CASSRGFMGLYGYTF. CDR3 DNA sequence: TGTGCCAGCAGCCGGGGTTTTATGGGTCTCTATGGCTACACCTTC.

The chain joins TRBV28 to TRBJ1-2; tentative D call: TRBD1 (5 bases). The CDR3 runs 21 residues. Between the trimmed V and J ends, which lost 2 bases and 4 bases, there was a span of 32 bases. Germline V gene data show CDR1 as MDHEN and CDR2 as SYDVKM. The CDR3 DNA follows: TGTGCCAGCAGTTTACCGGGAGGCCTCCGAGATCAGGGTACAGGATTCTATGGCTACACCTTC. Amino acids: CASSLPGGLRDQGTGFYGYTF.

The chain has TRBV5-1 and TRBJ2-2; TRBD2 is a possible D gene (6 bases). The CDR3 sequence is 14 residues long. Germline V gene lookup returns CDR1 SGHRS and CDR2 YFSETQ. V was trimmed by 4 bases and J by 5 bases, leaving 12 bases between them. This CDR3 is CASSPASATGELFF. CDR3 in DNA: TGCGCCAGCAGCCCCGCTAGCGCGACCGGGGAGCTGTTTTTT.

The rearrangement links TRBV6-6 to TRBJ1-2, with unresolved D. Germline values: CDR1 MNHNY, CDR2 SVGAGI (reference sequence). V shed 6 bases and J shed 2 bases, with 19 bases lying between them. This CDR3 is built from 16 residues. This CDR3 is CASSFQSPARNYGYTF. The CDR3, as DNA: TGTGCCAGCAGCTTCCAAAGCCCAGCACGGAACTATGGCTACACCTTC.

V gene TRBV19 combines with J gene TRBJ1-5; maybe TRBD1 (6 bases). V shed 3 bases and J shed 0 bases, with 12 bases lying between them. Looked up from germline, CDR1 is LNHDA and CDR2 is SQIVND (reference sequence). The CDR3 is made up of 16 amino acids. The CDR3: CASSISGTLSNQPQHF. Written as DNA, the CDR3 is TGTGCCAGTAGTATCTCAGGGACACTTAGCAATCAGCCCCAGCATTTT.

The chain recombines TRBV2 with TRBJ1-5; the D gene is possibly TRBD1 (6 bases). The CDR3 has 13 residues. V dropped 10 bases and J dropped 3 bases, with 13 bases sitting between them. Germline CDR1 reads SNHLY; CDR2 reads FYNNEI. CDR3 sequence reads: CATTGQLNQPQHF. CDR3 coding DNA: TGTGCCACCACAGGACAGCTCAATCAGCCCCAGCATTTT.

The CDR3 DNA reads as TGTGCCAGCAGTTCCAGACAGGGGCGCCACACTGAAGCTTTCTTT. Translating gives CASSSRQGRHTEAFF. The rearrangement joins TRBV27 to TRBJ1-1; TRBD1 matches at 8 bases. This CDR3 is built from 15 residues. Germline V gene lookup returns CDR1 MNHEY and CDR2 SMNVEV (reference sequence). Trimming at V came to 4 bases and at J to 3 bases, leaving 7 bases not matched to a gene.

The chain recombines TRBV25-1 with TRBJ2-3; TRBD2 aligns across 10 bases. Trimming at V came to 4 bases and at J to 5 bases, leaving 15 bases not matched to a gene. This CDR3 contains 18 residues. Germline V gene lookup returns CDR1 MGHDK and CDR2 SYGVNS. In nucleotides, the CDR3 is TGTGCCAGCAGTGCCCTGAGGGAGCTAGCGGGAGTATTAGATACGCAGTATTTT. Encoded protein: CASSALRELAGVLDTQYF.

This chain connects TRBV27 to TRBJ2-2; D is possibly TRBD2 (5 bases). The V gene's germline CDR1 is MNHEY and CDR2 SMNVEV (reference sequence). V lost 5 bases to trimming and J lost 1 base, with 11 bases between them. The CDR3 is made up of 15 amino acids. DNA of the CDR3: TGTGCCAGCAGTCCTTGGACTGGGAACACCGGGGAGCTGTTTTTT. Translating gives CASSPWTGNTGELFF.

The chain carries TRBV4-3 and TRBJ1-2; D might be TRBD1 (6 bases). Trimming took 2 bases from V and 3 from J, leaving 16 bases between them. Germline lookup yields CDR1 LGHNA and CDR2 YSLEER. The CDR3 totals 16 residues. CDR3 protein: CASSQQTGFVYYGYTF. The CDR3, as DNA: TGCGCCAGCAGCCAACAGACAGGATTTGTTTACTATGGCTACACCTTC.

This clone appeared a single time. The chain links TRBV5-1 to TRBJ1-1; D perhaps matches TRBD1 (6 bases). V lost 4 bases and J lost 6, with 13 bases in between. This CDR3 contains 13 residues. CDR1 is SGHRS, CDR2 YFSETQ, per germline. CDR3: CASSQQGSSEAFF. CDR3 nucleotides: TGCGCCAGCAGCCAACAGGGTTCGTCTGAAGCTTTCTTT.

The V and J genes are TRBV9 and TRBJ2-6; D is possibly TRBD1 (5 bases). Between the trimmed V and J ends, which lost 1 base and 4 bases, there was a span of 9 bases. The CDR3 is 15 residues long. CDR1 is SGDLS and CDR2 is YYNGEE in the germline V gene. The CDR3 nucleotides are TGTGCCAGCAGCGTACTTGGGGCCGGGGCCAACGTCCTGACTTTC. Its translation is CASSVLGAGANVLTF.

The chain links TRBV7-9 to TRBJ1-2; D is ambiguous. This CDR3 is 12 amino acids long. The ends were cut back, 5 bases at V and 8 bases at J, with 12 bases in the middle. Germline CDR1 and CDR2: SEHNR and FQNEAQ (reference sequence). CDR3 residues: CASSPGGGGYTF. CDR3 nucleotide sequence: TGTGCCAGCAGCCCTGGTGGAGGGGGCTACACCTTC.

The chain joins TRBV6-5 to TRBJ2-2; 7 positions agree with TRBD2. Trimming at V came to 8 bases and at J to 0 bases, leaving 3 bases not matched to a gene. CDR1 MNHEY and CDR2 SVGAGI come from the germline V gene. This CDR3 contains 14 residues. CDR3 DNA: TGTGCCAGCCCAGCGGGGCCGAACACCGGGGAGCTGTTTTTT. As protein: CASPAGPNTGELFF.

The V gene is TRBV18, the J gene TRBJ1-1; unclear D gene. V lost 3 bases, J lost 2 bases, and 16 bases lay in between. This CDR3 has 16 residues. Germline assignment: CDR1 KGHSH and CDR2 LQKENI. The CDR3 DNA sequence: TGTGCCAGCTCACCCACCACCCCAGCCGCTAACACTGAAGCTTTCTTT. This gives the protein CASSPTTPAANTEAFF.